Below, one T cell receptor beta chain is given with its context. This sample is part of a study of blood T cell repertoires in COVID-19. Study-wide context: The study drew acute and convalescent COVID-19 samples from the United States, Italy and Spain. Nucleic acid was either cDNA or gDNA, and it came from T cells, B-cell-depleted T cells, or PBMCs.

Clones were sequenced by immunoSEQ multiplex PCR, and TCRdb holds only the in-frame ones, with some missing. The table has 180,000 or so clones, 80% to 90% seen once; the top ten hold just under 2.5%. J gave up 3 bases and V 7 bases, and 8 bases lay outside the gene matches. Germline CDR1 GTSNPN, CDR2 SVGIG (reference sequence). CDR3 length: 14 residues. The specimen was peripheral blood. The genes are TRBV30 and TRBJ1-5; 8 bases match TRBD1. The clonotype was recovered from a man aged 35 to 55 with active or convalescent COVID-19. DNA for the CDR3: TGTGCCTACCTGACAGGGGACCTCAATCAGCCCCAGCATTTT. Translation: CAYLTGDLNQPQHF.